The entry that follows covers one T cell receptor beta chain sequence. Its antigen is unknown. The data were taken from a study of graft-versus-host responses after intestinal transplantation. Study background: Once they had received anti-thymocyte globulin induction, all recipients took tacrolimus and steroids for about three years.

The assay was immunoSEQ multiplex PCR, and TCRdb's table has in-frame clones only and misses some. The table shows 80,000 to 100,000 clones, with under 85% occurring only once. Notes on the study in general: GvH clones detected in recipient marrow included some appearing first in ileum or blood.

V was pared by 4 bases and J by 4 bases, with 4 bases between. This CDR3 comprises 12 residues. The germline CDR1 and CDR2 sequences are WNHNN and SYGVQD (reference sequence). The clonotype was recovered from a human donor who received an intestinal transplant. The source material was unstimulated CD8+ T cells sorted from spleen or lymph node cells, sampled before intestinal transplant. This chain joins TRBV10-1 and TRBJ2-2, with D unresolved. The CDR3 sequence: CASSGGTGELFF. For the CDR3, the DNA is TGCGCCAGCAGTGGTGGCACCGGGGAGCTGTTTTTT.